The 10 T cell receptor beta chains below come from one sample, sequenced in a study of T cells in Graves' hyperthyroidism and ophthalmopathy. Researchers amplified the TCR beta CDR3 regions from RNA transcripts. A first-round RT-PCR of the TCR CDR3 used the HTBI primer set. TCRdb re-called the multiplex PCR reads through MiXCR, storing one row per CDR3 protein. The table lists fewer than 350,000 distinct CDR3 sequences, about a sixth of them singletons. Sample: blood. These TCRs come from a woman in her thirties or forties with Graves' ophthalmopathy.

There are many counts of this clonotype. The genes are TRBV11-1 and TRBJ2-2; 10 bases fit TRBD2. The CDR3 loop spans 17 amino acids. With V trimmed by 5 bases and J by 8 bases, 14 bases remained unmatched. Germline lookup yields CDR1 SGHAT and CDR2 FQDESV (reference sequence). This CDR3 reads CASSAIGLAVEGGELFF. The CDR3 nucleotides read TGTGCCAGCAGCGCTATTGGACTAGCGGTAGAAGGTGGGGAGCTGTTTTTT.

This clonotype was counted many times. This chain connects TRBV4-1 to TRBJ2-2, with 10 bases aligning to TRBD1. Germline assignment: CDR1 MGHRA and CDR2 YSYEKL. The junction had 13 bases not matched to a gene; V was cut back by 3 bases and J by 6 bases. CDR3 length equals 18 residues. CDR3 DNA: TGCGCCAGCAGCCACACTCGAGACAGGGGGCGAGACGCCGGGGAGCTGTTTTTT. It is translated as CASSHTRDRGRDAGELFF.

In the case of this clonotype: Here the CDR3 omits its conserved ending phenylalanine or tryptophan, so a read error is the likely source. The chain couples TRBV6-4 to TRBJ2-7; D gene uncertain. Germline V CDR1 and CDR2: MRHNA, SNTAGT. V was clipped by 4 bases and J by 0 bases, with 4 bases between them. This CDR3 has 12 amino acids. The CDR3 region has the DNA TGTGCCAGCAGTGTCAACTCCTACGAGCAGTACCTC. Translation: CASSVNSYEQYL.

This clonotype was found many times. This chain connects TRBV20-1 to TRBJ2-3; 9 bases match TRBD2. Germline V CDR1 and CDR2: DFQATT, SNEGSKA (reference sequence). The CDR3 is 12 amino acids. The V segment lost 7 bases and the J segment 6 bases; nucleotides outside the gene matches: 5. CDR3 sequence (DNA): TGCAGTGTAGTGGCGGGAGGGGATACGCAGTATTTT. This codes for CSVVAGGDTQYF.

This chain connects TRBV6-1 to TRBJ2-7; D gene uncertain. CDR1 is MNHNS, CDR2 SASEGT, per germline. Between the trimmed V and J ends, which lost 0 bases and 0 bases, there was a span of 9 bases. The CDR3 length is 15 residues. The CDR3 region is CASSEAPWSSYEQYF. For the CDR3, the DNA is TGTGCCAGCAGTGAAGCGCCGTGGAGCTCCTACGAGCAGTACTTC.

The genes are TRBV6-1 and TRBJ1-5; D gene ambiguous. This CDR3 is built from 14 residues. In germline, CDR1 is MNHNS, CDR2 SASEGT. V lost 7 bases and J 2 bases, leaving 12 bases between the germline ends. The CDR3 region is CASTVTRGNQPQHF. CDR3 bases: TGTGCCAGCACTGTGACACGGGGCAATCAGCCCCAGCATTTT.

This clonotype was recorded many times. This chain uses TRBV13 with TRBJ2-5; maybe TRBD2 (5 bases). The CDR3 runs to 16 residues. From germline, CDR1 is PRHDT and CDR2 FYEKMQ (reference sequence). The V end was cut by 0 bases, the J end by 2 bases, with 13 bases between. This CDR3 is CASSLGRRGLQETQYF. The CDR3 coding sequence is TGTGCCAGCAGCTTAGGCCGTAGAGGGCTTCAAGAGACCCAGTACTTC.

The chain uses TRBV5-4 and TRBJ2-7, with D possibly matching TRBD2 (5 bases). Trimming shortened V by 4 bases and J by 6 bases, and 17 bases separated the two germline ends. The CDR3 has 14 residues. The germline CDR1 and CDR2 sequences are SGHNT and YYREEE (reference sequence). The CDR3 region is CASSRTRGIIEQYF. The CDR3, as DNA: TGTGCCAGCAGCCGAACTAGAGGGATCATCGAGCAGTACTTC.

V and J are TRBV6-1 and TRBJ1-5; perhaps TRBD1 as D (6 bases). This CDR3 is built from 17 residues. Germline CDR1 MNHNS, CDR2 SASEGT. V gave up 7 bases and J gave up 4 bases, with 23 bases separating them. This chain's CDR3 is CASIRVPRGRRNQPQHF. CDR3 DNA: TGTGCCAGCATAAGAGTTCCCAGGGGTAGAAGGAATCAGCCCCAGCATTTT.

This clonotype was observed many times. The J gene is TRBJ1-3, the V gene TRBV6-2 or TRBV6-3; TRBD1 matches at 9 bases. V shed 5 bases and J 0 bases; nucleotides not matched to a gene: 11. This CDR3 is built from 18 residues. Germline V lookup: CDR1 MNHEY, CDR2 SVGEGT. The CDR3 region is CASSTVPGTGYSGNTIYF. The CDR3 nucleotides read TGTGCCAGCAGTACAGTCCCCGGGACAGGGTACTCTGGAAACACCATATATTTT.